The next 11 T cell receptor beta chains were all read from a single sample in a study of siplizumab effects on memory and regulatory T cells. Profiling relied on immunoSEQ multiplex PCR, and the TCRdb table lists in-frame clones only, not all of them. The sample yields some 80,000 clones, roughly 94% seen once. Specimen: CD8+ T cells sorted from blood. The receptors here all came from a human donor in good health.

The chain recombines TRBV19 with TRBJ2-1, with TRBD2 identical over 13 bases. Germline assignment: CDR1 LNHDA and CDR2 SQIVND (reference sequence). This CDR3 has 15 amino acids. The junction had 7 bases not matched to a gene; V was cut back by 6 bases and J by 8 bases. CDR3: CASRWTSGSAHEQFF. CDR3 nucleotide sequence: TGTGCCAGTAGGTGGACTAGCGGGAGTGCGCATGAGCAGTTCTTC. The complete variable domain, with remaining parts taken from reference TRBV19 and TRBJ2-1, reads DGGITQSPKYLFRKEGQNVTLSCEQNLNHDAMYWYRQDPGQGLRLIYYSQIVNDFQKGDIAEGYSVSREKKESFPLTVTSAQKNPTAFYLCASRWTSGSAHEQFFGPGTRLTVL.

The CDR3 is CASSLFSGFGKETQYF. In DNA form, the CDR3 reads TGTGCCAGCAGCTTGTTTAGCGGGTTCGGTAAAGAGACCCAGTACTTC. The chain has TRBV13 and TRBJ2-5, with 7 bases matching TRBD2. Germline assignment: CDR1 PRHDT and CDR2 FYEKMQ (reference sequence). CDR3 length: 16 residues. J gave up 3 bases and V 3 bases, and 10 bases lay outside the gene matches. The full variable domain, rest sourced from reference TRBV13 and TRBJ2-5, is AAGVIQSPRHLIKEKRETATLKCYPIPRHDTVYWYQQGPGQDPQFLISFYEKMQSDKGSIPDRFSAQQFSDYHSELNMSSLELGDSALYFCASSLFSGFGKETQYFGPGTRLLVL.

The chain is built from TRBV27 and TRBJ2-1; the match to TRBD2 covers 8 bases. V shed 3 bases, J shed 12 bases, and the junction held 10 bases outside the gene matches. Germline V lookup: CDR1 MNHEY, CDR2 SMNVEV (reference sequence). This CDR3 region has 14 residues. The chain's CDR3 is CASSFGLAFHGQFF. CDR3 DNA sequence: TGTGCCAGCAGTTTCGGACTAGCCTTCCATGGGCAGTTCTTC.

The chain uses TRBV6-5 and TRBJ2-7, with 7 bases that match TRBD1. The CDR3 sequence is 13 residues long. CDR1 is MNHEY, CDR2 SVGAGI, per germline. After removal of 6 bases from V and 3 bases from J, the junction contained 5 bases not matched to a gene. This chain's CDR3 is CASSITGDYEQYF. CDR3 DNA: TGTGCCAGCAGCATCACAGGGGACTACGAGCAGTACTTC.

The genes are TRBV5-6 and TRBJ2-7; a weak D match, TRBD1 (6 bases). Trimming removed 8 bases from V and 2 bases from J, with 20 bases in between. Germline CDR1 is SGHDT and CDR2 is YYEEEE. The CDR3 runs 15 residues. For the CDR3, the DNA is TGTGCCAGTAAGACAGGACCGGGACCCGCCTACGAGCAGTACTTC. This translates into CASKTGPGPAYEQYF.

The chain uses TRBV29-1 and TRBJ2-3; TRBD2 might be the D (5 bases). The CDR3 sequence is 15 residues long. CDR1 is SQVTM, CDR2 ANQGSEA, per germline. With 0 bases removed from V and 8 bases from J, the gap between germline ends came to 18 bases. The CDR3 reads CSVEDPSQLRATQYF. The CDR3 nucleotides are TGCAGCGTTGAAGATCCCTCACAGTTGCGGGCTACGCAGTATTTT.

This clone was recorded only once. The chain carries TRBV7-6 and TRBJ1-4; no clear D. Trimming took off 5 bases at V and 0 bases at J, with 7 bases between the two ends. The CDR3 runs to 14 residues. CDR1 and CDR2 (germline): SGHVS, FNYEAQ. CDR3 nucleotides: TGTGCCAGCAGCCCTCCGGCAACTAATGAAAAACTGTTTTTT. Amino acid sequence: CASSPPATNEKLFF.

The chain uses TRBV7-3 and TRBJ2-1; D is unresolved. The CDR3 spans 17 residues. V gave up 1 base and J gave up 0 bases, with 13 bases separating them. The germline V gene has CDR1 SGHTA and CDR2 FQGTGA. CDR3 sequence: CASSLMVGPSSYNEQFF. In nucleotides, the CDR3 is TGTGCCAGCAGCTTAATGGTAGGGCCGAGCTCCTACAATGAGCAGTTCTTC. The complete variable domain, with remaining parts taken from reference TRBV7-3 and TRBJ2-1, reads GAGVSQTPSNKVTEKGKYVELRCDPISGHTALYWYRQSLGQGPEFLIYFQGTGAADDSGLPNDRFFAVRPEGSVSTLKIQRTERGDSAVYLCASSLMVGPSSYNEQFFGPGTRLTVL.

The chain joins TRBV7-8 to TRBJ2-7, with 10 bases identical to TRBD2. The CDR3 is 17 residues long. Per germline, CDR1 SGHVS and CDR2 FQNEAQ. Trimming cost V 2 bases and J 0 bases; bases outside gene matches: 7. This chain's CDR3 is CASSLQASSGSSYEQYF. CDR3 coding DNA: TGTGCCAGCAGCTTACAGGCATCTAGCGGGAGCTCCTACGAGCAGTACTTC. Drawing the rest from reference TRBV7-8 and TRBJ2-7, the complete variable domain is GAGVSQSPRYKVAKRGQDVALRCDPISGHVSLFWYQQALGQGPEFLTYFQNEAQLDKSGLPSDRFFAERPEGSVSTLKIQRTQQEDSAVYLCASSLQASSGSSYEQYFGPGTRLTVT.

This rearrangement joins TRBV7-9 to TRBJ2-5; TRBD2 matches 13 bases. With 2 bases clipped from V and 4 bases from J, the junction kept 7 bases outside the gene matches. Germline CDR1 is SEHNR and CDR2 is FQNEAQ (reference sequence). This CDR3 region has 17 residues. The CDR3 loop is CASSLRVGTSGTETQYF. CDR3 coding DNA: TGTGCCAGCAGCTTAAGAGTCGGGACTAGCGGGACAGAGACCCAGTACTTC.

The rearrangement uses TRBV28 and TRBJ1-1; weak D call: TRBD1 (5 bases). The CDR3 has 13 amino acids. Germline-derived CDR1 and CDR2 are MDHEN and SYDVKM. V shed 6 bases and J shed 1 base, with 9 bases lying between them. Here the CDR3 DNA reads TGTGCCAGCAGGACCGACAGGAACACTGAAGCTTTCTTT. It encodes CASRTDRNTEAFF.